The clone carrying this T cell receptor beta chain was found many times. Antigen unknown. This sample is drawn from a study of human T cells and chemical hapten exposure. The wider study: Patch tests of 0.01% DPC on the upper back were read at 6 days.

Time point noted: patch test 2, 6 weeks after DPC sensitization. Treatment in this sample: therapeutic diphenylcyclopropenone sensitization with weekly scalp DPC. TCRdb re-called the RACE reads with MiXCR, one entry per CDR3 protein. The repertoire includes 69,000 or so distinct CDR3 sequences, 10% of them detected once, and 6.8% sits in the top ten. Whole-study results and caveats: There was no change with DPC sensitization in TCRs above 1 in 1000 frequency. Expanded TCRs showed more large CDR3 clusters than pre-sensitization or healthy control sets.

The specimen was whole blood, collected in connection with sensitization to the hapten diphenylcyclopropenone (DPC). The sequence derives from a woman between 45 and 60 years old with alopecia areata. Some clones in this sample may be carry-over from other donors' samples.

The CDR3 DNA reads as TGCAGCCCGGCGGCAGGGGCCTACAATGAGCAGTTCTTC. Translating it yields CSPAAGAYNEQFF. The rearrangement links TRBV29-1 to TRBJ2-1; D may be TRBD1 (6 bases). The length of the CDR3 is 13 residues. V lost 8 bases and J 2 bases, leaving 13 bases between the germline ends. The germline V gene has CDR1 SQVTM and CDR2 ANQGSEA.